The 29 T cell receptor beta chains presented below share a single source sample, sequenced in a study of cytomegalovirus exposure and HLA in healthy donors. Measured with immunoSEQ multiplex PCR; TCRdb has only the in-frame clones, and not every one. The repertoire includes around 140,000 clones, less than 95% of them detected once, and roughly 1.9% sits in the top ten. The sequencing sample was made of PBMCs. The source of these receptors is a man between 18 and 29 years old in good health and CMV-seropositive.

The rearrangement links TRBV5-6 to TRBJ1-3; D gene unclear. Trimming removed 2 bases at V and 0 bases at J, with 6 bases between. Germline V gene sequence: CDR1 SGHDT, CDR2 YYEEEE. CDR3 length: 14 amino acids. Written as DNA, the CDR3 is TGTGCCAGCAGCTTCCGAGTCTCTGGAAACACCATATATTTT. Amino acid sequence: CASSFRVSGNTIYF. Supplemented by reference TRBV5-6 and TRBJ1-3, the full variable domain reads DAGVTQSPTHLIKTRGQQVTLRCSPKSGHDTVSWYQQALGQGPQFIFQYYEEEERQRGNFPDRFSGHQFPNYSSELNVNALLLGDSALYLCASSFRVSGNTIYFGEGSWLTVV.

This clone has just a few counts. This chain connects TRBV7-8 to TRBJ1-5; D is possibly TRBD1 (6 bases). Between the trimmed V and J ends, which lost 2 bases and 5 bases, there was a span of 13 bases. The CDR3 spans 15 residues. Per the germline V gene, CDR1 is SGHVS and CDR2 is FQNEAQ. CDR3: CASSLLRGKDQPQHF. DNA for the CDR3: TGTGCCAGCAGCTTACTCAGGGGTAAAGATCAGCCCCAGCATTTT.

The chain links TRBV7-3 to TRBJ2-5, with TRBD2 matching 9 bases. Germline CDR1 and CDR2: SGHTA and FQGTGA. The CDR3 has 20 amino acids. Unmatched junction bases numbered 20, after V lost 4 bases and J lost 2 bases. The CDR3 loop reads CASSSRRGSAGGPRQETQYF. In nucleotides, the CDR3 is TGTGCCAGCAGCTCACGGCGTGGGTCCGCGGGAGGGCCGAGGCAAGAGACCCAGTACTTC. The full variable domain, completed using reference TRBV7-3 and TRBJ2-5, is GAGVSQTPSNKVTEKGKYVELRCDPISGHTALYWYRQSLGQGPEFLIYFQGTGAADDSGLPNDRFFAVRPEGSVSTLKIQRTERGDSAVYLCASSSRRGSAGGPRQETQYFGPGTRLLVL.

This clone showed up just once. This rearrangement joins TRBV28 to TRBJ1-2, with a tentative D call TRBD1 (5 bases). Germline CDR1 MDHEN, CDR2 SYDVKM. This CDR3 contains 14 residues. V lost 4 bases and J lost 7, with 16 bases in between. The CDR3 here is CASSSGGNVVGYTF. The CDR3 region has the DNA TGTGCCAGCAGTTCCGGGGGGAATGTGGTTGGCTACACCTTC.

The CDR3 nucleotides read TGTGCCAGCAGCCAAGGATGGGGGGAGGATACGCAGTATTTT. This codes for CASSQGWGEDTQYF. The V gene is TRBV14, the J gene TRBJ2-3; weak D call: TRBD2 (6 bases). The CDR3 contains 14 residues. The V and J ends lost 1 base and 6 bases respectively, with 11 bases between them. Germline CDR1 and CDR2: SGHDN and FVKESK. Variable domain in full (rest from reference TRBV14 and TRBJ2-3): EAGVTQFPSHSVIEKGQTVTLRCDPISGHDNLYWYRRVMGKEIKFLLHFVKESKQDESGMPNNRFLAERTGGTYSTLKVQPAELEDSGVYFCASSQGWGEDTQYFGPGTRLTVL.

The CDR3 bases are TGTGCCAGCAGGACACCCGCAGCCTATGGCTACACCTTC. Translated: CASRTPAAYGYTF. The rearrangement uses TRBV28 and TRBJ1-2; D is uncertain. Germline CDR1 is MDHEN and CDR2 is SYDVKM. This CDR3 is 13 amino acids long. The germline V and J ends were trimmed by 6 bases and 4 bases, with 12 bases remaining between them.

The J gene is TRBJ1-2, the V gene TRBV28; 8 bases are a match to TRBD1. After removal of 7 bases from V and 7 bases from J, the junction contained 8 bases not matched to a gene. The germline gives CDR1 MDHEN, CDR2 SYDVKM. The CDR3 consists of 13 residues. In DNA form, the CDR3 reads TGTGCCAGCATCGACTCGACAGGGGTTGGCTACACCTTC. Encoded protein: CASIDSTGVGYTF.

This chain links TRBV7-2 with TRBJ2-3, with 10 bases aligning to TRBD2. CDR3 length equals 17 residues. The V and J ends lost 5 bases and 2 bases, in that order; junction bases with no gene match: 10. Germline assignment: CDR1 SGHTA and CDR2 FQGNSA. CDR3 protein: CASSADRLAGLTDTQYF. CDR3 coding DNA: TGTGCCAGCAGCGCAGACAGACTAGCGGGCCTCACAGATACGCAGTATTTT.

The genes are TRBV9 and TRBJ2-5; a weak D match, TRBD2 (5 bases). Germline lookup yields CDR1 SGDLS and CDR2 YYNGEE. The CDR3 length is 16 residues. V dropped 0 bases and J dropped 0 bases, with 12 bases sitting between them. CDR3 bases: TGTGCCAGCAGCGTAGGGTTAGCGTACGACCAAGAGACCCAGTACTTC. This encodes CASSVGLAYDQETQYF.

CDR3 in DNA: TGTGCCAGCAGCGTAGGCGGGAGACTCCCAGATACGCAGTATTTT. It yields the protein CASSVGGRLPDTQYF. The J gene is TRBJ2-3, the V gene TRBV9, with 7 bases matching TRBD2. The CDR3 runs 15 residues. Losses at the gene ends were 0 bases for V and 4 bases for J; bases not matched to a gene: 5. The germline V gene has CDR1 SGDLS and CDR2 YYNGEE.

J is TRBJ2-2 and V is TRBV7-8, with TRBD1 identical over 11 bases. V lost 5 bases and J lost 7; bases outside the gene matches: 9. Germline V gene sequence: CDR1 SGHVS, CDR2 FQNEAQ. The CDR3 totals 16 residues. The chain's CDR3 is CASSAWTGGPVGELFF. The CDR3 DNA reads TGTGCCAGCAGCGCCTGGACAGGGGGCCCGGTCGGGGAGCTGTTTTTT.

The gene calls are TRBV27 and TRBJ1-1; maybe TRBD1 (6 bases). The CDR3 is 14 amino acids. Germline V gene data show CDR1 as MNHEY and CDR2 as SMNVEV (reference sequence). The V and J ends lost 2 bases and 4 bases respectively, with 11 bases between them. CDR3 sequence reads: CASSLRGGITEAFF. CDR3 sequence (DNA): TGTGCCAGCAGTTTAAGGGGGGGCATCACTGAAGCTTTCTTT.

The chain recombines TRBV4-1 with TRBJ1-2; 7 nucleotides align to TRBD1. This CDR3 is built from 16 residues. Germline CDR1 reads MGHRA; CDR2 reads YSYEKL. The junction had 15 bases not matched to a gene; V was cut back by 3 bases and J by 8 bases. The CDR3 DNA is TGCGCCAGCAGCCACCCGGGACAGACCTCTATGGGAGGCTACACCTTC. Amino acid sequence: CASSHPGQTSMGGYTF.

The chain links TRBV6-5 to TRBJ1-3, with 7 positions matching TRBD1. Germline assignment: CDR1 MNHEY and CDR2 SVGAGI. J gave up 4 bases and V 5 bases, and 8 bases lay outside the gene matches. There are 15 residues in the CDR3. CDR3 amino acids: CASSRNRGVGNTIYF. CDR3 in DNA: TGTGCCAGCAGTCGGAACAGGGGTGTGGGAAACACCATATATTTT.

The chain carries TRBV19 and TRBJ2-1; 9 nucleotides line up with TRBD2. The trim removed 5 bases at V and 4 bases at J, leaving 3 bases unmatched. Per germline, CDR1 LNHDA and CDR2 SQIVND (reference sequence). The CDR3 consists of 14 residues. CDR3 bases: TGTGCCAGTAGTCCCAGCGGGAGGTACAATGAGCAGTTCTTC. Its translation: CASSPSGRYNEQFF.

The rearrangement links TRBV28 to TRBJ1-1; D not certain. Germline V gene lookup returns CDR1 MDHEN and CDR2 SYDVKM. Trimming stripped 7 bases from V and 9 bases from J, with 15 bases between. There are 12 residues in the CDR3. The CDR3 spells CASTSRGRQAFF. The DNA for the CDR3 is TGTGCCAGCACCTCTAGAGGGCGGCAAGCTTTCTTT. The whole variable domain, remainder taken from reference TRBV28 and TRBJ1-1, is DVKVTQSSRYLVKRTGEKVFLECVQDMDHENMFWYRQDPGLGLRLIYFSYDVKMKEKGDIPEGYSVSREKKERFSLILESASTNQTSMYLCASTSRGRQAFFGQGTRLTVV.

The sample holds one count of this clone. The chain recombines TRBV11-1 with TRBJ2-1; 10 nucleotides align to TRBD2. V was clipped by 3 bases and J by 7 bases; unmatched bases: 6. The CDR3 runs to 15 residues. Germline CDR1 and CDR2: SGHAT and FQDESV (reference sequence). CDR3 loop: CASSFHLAGVNEQFF. CDR3 sequence (DNA): TGTGCCAGCAGCTTCCACCTAGCGGGAGTGAATGAGCAGTTCTTC.

This chain joins TRBV19 and TRBJ1-4; D call uncertain. Germline V gives CDR1 LNHDA, CDR2 SQIVND (reference sequence). V lost 10 bases and J lost 10, with 19 bases in between. This CDR3 region has 13 residues. CDR3: CATGWSMGRKLFF. The CDR3 bases are TGTGCCACGGGTTGGTCCATGGGGAGAAAACTGTTTTTT.

This sequence joins TRBV18 and TRBJ2-3; D perhaps matches TRBD1 (5 bases). V shed 3 bases and J shed 3 bases, with 13 bases lying between them. The CDR3 sequence is 15 residues long. Germline V lookup: CDR1 KGHSH, CDR2 LQKENI. The CDR3 protein is CASSPPPQGTDTQYF. Here the CDR3 DNA reads TGTGCCAGCTCACCGCCCCCCCAGGGAACAGATACGCAGTATTTT.

With respect to this clone: Within the sample, other DNA sequences also encode this same CDR3. This chain connects TRBV28 to TRBJ1-4; 9 bases are a match to TRBD1. The V and J ends lost 3 bases and 8 bases, in that order; junction bases with no gene match: 7. The germline V gene encodes CDR1 MDHEN and CDR2 SYDVKM. The CDR3 is made up of 15 amino acids. The CDR3, as DNA: TGTGCCAGCAGTTTGGCGGGACAGGGTGGCGAAAAACTGTTTTTT. Encoded protein: CASSLAGQGGEKLFF.

The table lists this clone with a count of one. The V and J genes are TRBV6-1 and TRBJ1-5; possible D gene TRBD1, 5 bases. The CDR3 totals 13 residues. Germline lookup yields CDR1 MNHNS and CDR2 SASEGT. V dropped 3 bases and J dropped 7 bases, with 10 bases sitting between them. CDR3 amino acids: CASSEVWGQPQHF. DNA of the CDR3: TGTGCCAGCAGTGAGGTATGGGGCCAGCCCCAGCATTTT.

This chain links TRBV18 with TRBJ2-3; 7 nucleotides match TRBD1. The J segment lost 6 bases and the V segment lost 2 bases, leaving 14 bases of the junction unmatched. Germline CDR1 KGHSH, CDR2 LQKENI. The CDR3 length is 17 residues. This CDR3 is CASSPVSPGQATDTQYF. The CDR3 nucleotides read TGTGCCAGCTCACCAGTCTCCCCCGGACAGGCCACTGATACGCAGTATTTT.

This chain uses TRBV5-1 with TRBJ2-7, with TRBD1 matching over 7 bases. The V gene's germline CDR1 is SGHRS and CDR2 YFSETQ. Trimming cost V 3 bases and J 6 bases; bases outside gene matches: 12. This CDR3 spans 15 amino acids. In DNA, the CDR3 is TGCGCCAGCAGCTCTTTTAGGGGGCCACAGGGCGAGCAGTACTTC. It encodes CASSSFRGPQGEQYF.

This chain joins TRBV19 and TRBJ2-1, with 14 bases fitting TRBD2. V was pared by 5 bases and J by 1 base, with 7 bases of the junction left unmatched. CDR1 and CDR2 from the germline V gene are LNHDA and SQIVND (reference sequence). The CDR3 is 18 amino acids. The CDR3, as DNA: TGTGCCAGTAGTCTGACTAGCGGGAGGGCCGGGTCCTACAATGAGCAGTTCTTC. The encoded protein is CASSLTSGRAGSYNEQFF.

This clone was observed a single time. The chain links TRBV6-5 to TRBJ2-1; 7 nucleotides agree with TRBD1. Germline CDR1 reads MNHEY; CDR2 reads SVGAGI. After removal of 5 bases from V and 5 bases from J, the junction contained 6 bases not matched to a gene. This CDR3 has 14 amino acids. The CDR3 loop reads CASSRGTENNEQFF. CDR3 DNA: TGTGCCAGCAGTAGGGGGACAGAGAACAATGAGCAGTTCTTC.

As DNA, the CDR3 is TGTGCCAGTAGTGAGACTAGCGGGCTCTCCTACGAGCAGTACTTC. Protein sequence: CASSETSGLSYEQYF. J is TRBJ2-7 and V is TRBV19, with 10 positions matching TRBD2. This CDR3 region has 15 residues. Germline V gives CDR1 LNHDA, CDR2 SQIVND (reference sequence). V was pared by 5 bases and J by 0 bases, with 4 bases of the junction left unmatched.

The chain has TRBV4-1 and TRBJ2-7; tentative D call: TRBD2 (5 bases). Germline V gene data show CDR1 as MGHRA and CDR2 as YSYEKL. The CDR3 is made up of 16 amino acids. Trimming pared 2 bases from V and 2 bases from J, leaving 16 bases between. The CDR3 DNA reads TGCGCCAGCAGCCAATCTTCGGACTGGATCACCTACGAGCAGTACTTC. This translates into CASSQSSDWITYEQYF.

This chain joins TRBV9 and TRBJ2-1; D gene ambiguous. V was cut by 0 bases and J by 5 bases, with 12 bases left in between. This CDR3 is built from 15 residues. The germline V gene has CDR1 SGDLS and CDR2 YYNGEE. The CDR3 bases are TGTGCCAGCAGCGTAGGGGTTAGCATGAACAATGAGCAGTTCTTC. It yields the protein CASSVGVSMNNEQFF.

The chain joins TRBV7-8 to TRBJ2-1, with a possible D match to TRBD1 (5 bases). CDR1 and CDR2 from the germline V gene are SGHVS and FQNEAQ. Trimming pared 2 bases from V and 8 bases from J, leaving 16 bases between. This CDR3 comprises 15 residues. The CDR3 region is CASSLYGALVDEQFF. For the CDR3, the DNA is TGTGCCAGCAGCTTATATGGGGCCCTTGTCGATGAGCAGTTCTTC.